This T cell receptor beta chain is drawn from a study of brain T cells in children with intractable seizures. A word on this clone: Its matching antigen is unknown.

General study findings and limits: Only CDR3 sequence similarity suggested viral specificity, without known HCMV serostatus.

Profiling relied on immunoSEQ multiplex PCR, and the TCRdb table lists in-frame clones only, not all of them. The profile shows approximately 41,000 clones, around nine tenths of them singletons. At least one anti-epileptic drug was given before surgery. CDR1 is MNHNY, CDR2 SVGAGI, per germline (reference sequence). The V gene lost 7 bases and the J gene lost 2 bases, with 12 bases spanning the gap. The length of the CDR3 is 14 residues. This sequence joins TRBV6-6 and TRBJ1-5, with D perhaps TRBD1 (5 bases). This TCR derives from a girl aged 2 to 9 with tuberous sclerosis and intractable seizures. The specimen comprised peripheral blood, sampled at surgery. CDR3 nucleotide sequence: TGTGCCAGCATAGGCAGGGTAGGCAATCAGCCCCAGCATTTT. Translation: CASIGRVGNQPQHF.